This TCR beta chain was sequenced during a study of T cell responses to AZD1222 COVID-19 vaccine. General study findings and limits: The sample set comprised mostly white British donors with more females, and clonal diversity was possibly underestimated. Rises in breadth and depth of Spike-specific TCRs came after two AZD1222 doses. Spike-spanning, vaccine-associated CD4 TCRs were dominant at 160-218 and 743-854.

The sample holds one count of this clone. As yet, its antigen is unknown. Here immunoSEQ multiplex PCR was the method, and the copy in TCRdb shows in-frame clones only, minus some. The table lists roughly 130,000 clones, 87% of them singletons. This receptor was obtained from an adult in good health. Sequences were derived from peripheral blood, sampled on day 0 of AZD1222 vaccination.

The CDR3 DNA follows: TGTGCCAGCAGTTCCGACAGGGGGCTGTCCTACGAGCAGTACTTC. Translation gives CASSSDRGLSYEQYF. The chain combines TRBV6-5 with TRBJ2-7; TRBD1 agrees at 10 bases. V lost 4 bases, J lost 1 base, and 4 bases stayed unmatched. Germline V gives CDR1 MNHEY, CDR2 SVGAGI. The CDR3 is 15 amino acids.